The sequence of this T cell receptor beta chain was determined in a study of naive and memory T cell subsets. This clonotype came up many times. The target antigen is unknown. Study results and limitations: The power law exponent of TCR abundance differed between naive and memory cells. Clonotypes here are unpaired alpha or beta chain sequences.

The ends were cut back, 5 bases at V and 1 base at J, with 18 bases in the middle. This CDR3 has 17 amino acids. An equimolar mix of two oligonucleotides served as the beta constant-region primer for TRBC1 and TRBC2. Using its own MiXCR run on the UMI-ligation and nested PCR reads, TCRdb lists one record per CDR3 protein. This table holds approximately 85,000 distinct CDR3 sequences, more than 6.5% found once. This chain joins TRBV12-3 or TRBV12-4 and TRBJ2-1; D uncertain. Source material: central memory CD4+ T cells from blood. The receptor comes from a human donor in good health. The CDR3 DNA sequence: TGTGCCAGCAGTCCTCACTATACGGTAGGGTCCTACAATGAGCAGTTCTTC. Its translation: CASSPHYTVGSYNEQFF.